These T cell receptor beta chains were read from a single sample in a study of OX40 agonist ivuxolimab in advanced cancers. Assay used: immunoSEQ multiplex PCR; TCRdb lists only in-frame clones, some missing. The sample lists roughly 53,000 clones, approximately 90% seen once, with about 5% in the top ten. Sequencing used CD4+ or CD8+ T cells sorted from blood, obtained in a trial of the OX40 agonist ivuxolimab. The receptors originated from an adult with an advanced solid tumor such as melanoma, head and neck, liver or kidney cancer. Each CDR3 is given with its conserved first and last residue. The D gene is left open where the match is weak. Clone size is stated in some rows and not others, as once, few, many or a class when expanded.

clone size	D gene	V gene	J gene	CDR3 DNA	CDR3 protein
NA	NA	TRBV18	TRBJ2-3	TGTGCCAGCTCACGCGGGACTCGAAGCTCCTCCACAGATACGCAGTATTTT	CASSRGTRSSSTDTQYF
NA	NA	TRBV28	TRBJ2-2	TGTGCCAGCAGTTTGCCTCGAGCTAGAACCGGGGAGCTGTTTTTT	CASSLPRARTGELFF
NA	NA	TRBV19	TRBJ2-2	TGTGCCAGTAGTATTAGGAATGCGAACACCGGGGAGCTGTTTTTT	CASSIRNANTGELFF
NA	NA	TRBV6-5	TRBJ1-6	TGTGCCAGCAGTTACCAGGGCCCCGATTATAATTCACCCCTCCACTTT	CASSYQGPDYNSPLHF
NA	NA	TRBV18	TRBJ2-7	TGTGCCAGCTCACCACTGGGGAGAAGCTCCTACGAGCAGTACTTC	CASSPLGRSSYEQYF
NA	TRBD1	TRBV11-2	TRBJ2-5	TGTGCCAGCAGCTTAGGACAGGGAAGAGAGACCCAGTACTTC	CASSLGQGRETQYF
NA	NA	TRBV4-2	TRBJ2-5	TGTGCCAGCAGCTTGGGCGGACGACAAGAGACCCAGTACTTC	CASSLGGRQETQYF
NA	NA	TRBV5-1	TRBJ1-1	TGCGCCAGCAGCTGGGGACGGACCAACACTGAAGCTTTCTTT	CASSWGRTNTEAFF
NA	TRBD1	TRBV5-1	TRBJ2-3	TGCGCCAGCAGCCCAACAGGGGTAGACACAGATACGCAGTATTTT	CASSPTGVDTDTQYF
NA	TRBD1	TRBV15	TRBJ2-7	TGTGCCACCAGCAGGGACAGGGGGTACGAGCAGTACTTC	CATSRDRGYEQYF
NA	NA	TRBV5-4	TRBJ1-1	TGTGCCAGCAGCTTGCTGCAGGGCGGGAACACTGAAGCTTTCTTT	CASSLLQGGNTEAFF
NA	TRBD2	TRBV5-6	TRBJ2-7	TGTGCCAGCAGCTTTTTCGGGAGGAGGTACGAGCAGTACTTC	CASSFFGRRYEQYF
NA	TRBD1	TRBV11-2	TRBJ2-5	TGTGCCAGCAGCCTCAGGGGGTACGGAGAGACCCAGTACTTC	CASSLRGYGETQYF
NA	NA	TRBV7-2	TRBJ1-2	TGTGCCAGCAGCCTACAGGGTTACTATGGCTACACCTTC	CASSLQGYYGYTF
NA	TRBD1	TRBV19	TRBJ1-2	TGTGCCAGTAGTATTCCGGGACAGGTCTATGGCTACACCTTC	CASSIPGQVYGYTF
NA	NA	TRBV20-1	TRBJ2-7	TGCAGTGCTAGAGTACACTACGAGCAGTACTTC	CSARVHYEQYF
NA	NA	TRBV5-8	TRBJ1-4	TGTGCCAGCAGCTTGACAGGGAGGACGACTAATGAAAAACTGTTTTTT	CASSLTGRTTNEKLFF
NA	NA	TRBV7-3	TRBJ2-2	TGTGCCAGCAGCAAGAGACAGACTCTGGACACCGGGGAGCTGTTTTTT	CASSKRQTLDTGELFF
NA	TRBD1	TRBV12-5	TRBJ2-2	TGTGCTAGTTCCCTCGCCGGGACAGCCTTCAGCACCGGGGAGCTGTTTTTT	CASSLAGTAFSTGELFF
few	NA	TRBV20-1	TRBJ2-7	TGCAGTGCACGACCGACCTACGAGCAGTACTTC	CSARPTYEQYF
NA	NA	TRBV4-2	TRBJ2-7	TGTGCCAGCAGCCAAGCCCAGGCCTCCTACGAGCAGTACTTC	CASSQAQASYEQYF
NA	TRBD1	TRBV28	TRBJ1-2	TGTGCCAGCAGTCGGGGACAGGCCTATGGCTACACCTTC	CASSRGQAYGYTF
once	NA	TRBV6-5	TRBJ1-1	TGTGCCAGCAGCCACTCGGCTCGGTCGAACGCTGAAGCTTTCTTT	CASSHSARSNAEAFF
NA	TRBD1	TRBV5-1	TRBJ1-5	TGCGCCAGCAGCCAATTGCCGGGACAGAATAATCAGCCCCAGCATTTT	CASSQLPGQNNQPQHF